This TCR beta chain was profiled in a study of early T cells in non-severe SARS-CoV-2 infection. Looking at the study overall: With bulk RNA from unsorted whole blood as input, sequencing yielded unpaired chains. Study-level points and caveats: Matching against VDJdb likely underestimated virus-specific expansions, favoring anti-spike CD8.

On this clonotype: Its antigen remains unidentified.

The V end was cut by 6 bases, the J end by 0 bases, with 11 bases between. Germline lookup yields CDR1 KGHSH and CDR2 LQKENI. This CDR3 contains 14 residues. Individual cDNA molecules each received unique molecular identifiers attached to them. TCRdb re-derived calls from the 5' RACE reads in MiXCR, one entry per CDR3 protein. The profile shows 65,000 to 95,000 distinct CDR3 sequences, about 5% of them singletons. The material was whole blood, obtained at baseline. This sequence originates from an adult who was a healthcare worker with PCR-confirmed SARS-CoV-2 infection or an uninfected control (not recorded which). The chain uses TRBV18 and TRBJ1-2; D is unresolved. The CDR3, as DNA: TGTGCCAGCTCCAAGGAGGTGGCTAACTATGGCTACACCTTC. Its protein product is CASSKEVANYGYTF.